This TCR beta chain was observed in a study of radiotherapy plus CTLA-4 blockade in lung cancer. On this clone: Its antigen is not identified.

Germline CDR1 MNHEY, CDR2 SMNVEV (reference sequence). With 2 bases removed from V and 4 bases from J, the gap between germline ends came to 15 bases. The CDR3 is 15 amino acids. TCRdb's copy holds only in-frame clones and misses some; the assay was immunoSEQ multiplex PCR. The repertoire holds around 82,000 clones, with roughly 79% as singletons. Broader study findings: Peripheral blood showed expansion of tumor-derived TCR clones after radiotherapy and ipilimumab.

The TCR originated in a human donor with non-small cell lung cancer whose response to radiotherapy plus ipilimumab could not be evaluated. Some clones in this sample may be carry-over from other donors' samples. The chain combines TRBV27 with TRBJ2-7, with TRBD2 as a possible D gene (6 bases). This material consisted of peripheral blood, taken from a patient treated with radiotherapy plus ipilimumab. In nucleotides, the CDR3 is TGTGCCAGCAGTTTAAGGGCGGGGCCCCCTTACGAGCAGTACTTC. Translation: CASSLRAGPPYEQYF.